A single sample is the source of the 18 T cell receptor beta chains below, sequenced in a study of shared clonotypes between healthy human individuals. Clones were sequenced by immunoSEQ multiplex PCR, and TCRdb holds only the in-frame ones, with some missing. Found here are more than 400,000 clones, approximately 84% of them singletons; the top ten hold about an eighth. Sequencing used PBMCs. Source of these receptors: a woman aged 40-49 years in good health. Some clones in this sample may be carry-over from other donors' samples.

The J gene is TRBJ1-1, the V gene TRBV6-5; D possibly corresponds to TRBD1 (6 bases). V dropped 5 bases and J dropped 0 bases, with 13 bases sitting between them. CDR1 is MNHEY and CDR2 is SVGAGI in the germline V gene. The CDR3 extends over 15 amino acids. CDR3 loop: CASSGRDTLNTEAFF. CDR3 nucleotide sequence: TGTGCCAGCAGTGGCCGGGACACCTTGAACACTGAAGCTTTCTTT.

As to this clone: Since a far larger clone is one base different, this is likely a read error. The same CDR3 also results from other DNA sequences found in this sample. The rearrangement links TRBV28 to TRBJ2-7; D may correspond to TRBD1 or TRBD2 (6 bases each). Trimming shortened V by 7 bases and J by 3 bases, and 19 bases separated the two germline ends. The CDR3 contains 15 residues. Germline-derived CDR1 and CDR2 are MDHEN and SYDVKM. The CDR3 loop reads CASKKGGQGLYEQYF. CDR3 DNA sequence: TGTGCCAGCAAAAAAGGGGGGCAGGGCCTCTACGAGCAGTACTTC.

This clone has a handful of counts. J is TRBJ2-2 and V is TRBV2, with 7 bases identical to TRBD1. This CDR3 spans 13 amino acids. The junction had 4 bases not matched to a gene; V was cut back by 10 bases and J by 2 bases. CDR1 and CDR2 (germline): SNHLY, FYNNEI. The CDR3 DNA follows: TGTGCCACCAGGGACAGCAACACCGGGGAGCTGTTTTTT. Its translation is CATRDSNTGELFF.

Regarding this clone: This is likely an artifact of a read error, given a far larger clone one base away. The sample holds other DNA sequences that translate to the same CDR3. The rearrangement joins TRBV19 to TRBJ1-1; weak D call: TRBD1 (5 bases). Germline V CDR1 and CDR2: LNHDA, SQIVND (reference sequence). The CDR3 extends over 13 amino acids. In DNA form, the CDR3 reads TGTGCCAGTAGTATGAGACGGGGGACTGAAGCTTCCTTT. Translated: CASSMRRGTEASF.

This clone is a singleton in its sample. The chain has TRBV10-3 and TRBJ2-1, with 8 bases fitting TRBD2. V trimming: 3 bases; J trimming: 9 bases; junction bases outside the gene matches: 7. CDR1 is ENHRY and CDR2 is SYGVKD in the germline V gene. The CDR3 has 14 amino acids. The CDR3: CAISERAGDSEQFF. For the CDR3, the DNA is TGTGCCATCAGTGAAAGAGCGGGAGATAGTGAGCAGTTCTTC.

The chain recombines TRBV7-6 with TRBJ2-7; weak D call: TRBD2 (5 bases). Germline values: CDR1 SGHVS, CDR2 FNYEAQ. Trimming cost V 4 bases and J 3 bases, with 10 bases left between them. This CDR3 has 13 amino acids. Here the CDR3 reads CASSYGLNYEQYF. In DNA form, the CDR3 reads TGTGCCAGCAGCTACGGACTCAACTACGAGCAGTACTTC.

For this clone: A read error likely explains this, since a far larger clone differs by one base. This same CDR3 is encoded by further DNA sequences in the sample. The rearrangement joins TRBV5-6 to TRBJ1-2, with D tentatively TRBD1 (5 bases). CDR3 length: 12 residues. CDR1 is SGHDT and CDR2 is YYEEEE in the germline V gene. CDR3 coding DNA: TGCGCCAGCAGCTCCTTAACAGGAGGCTACACCTTC. It encodes CASSSLTGGYTF.

The chain joins TRBV4-3 to TRBJ2-1; TRBD2 matches at 9 bases. Trimming at V came to 1 base and at J to 7 bases, leaving 5 bases not matched to a gene. CDR1 LGHNA and CDR2 YSLEER come from the germline V gene. The CDR3 totals 15 residues. CDR3 sequence: CASSQGGGLANEQFF. DNA of the CDR3: TGCGCCAGCAGCCAAGGGGGAGGACTAGCGAATGAGCAGTTCTTC.

This clone was counted a few times. A far larger clone is a single base away, which makes a read error likely. Other DNA sequences in this sample translate to the same CDR3. The CDR3 is CASSLLGTSVAFF. The CDR3 bases are TGTGCCAGCAGTTTATTAGGCACGTCGGTGGCTTTCTTT. The chain is built from TRBV28 and TRBJ1-1; D is unclear. The germline V gene has CDR1 MDHEN and CDR2 SYDVKM. This CDR3 region has 13 residues. V lost 1 base and J lost 11, with 14 bases in between. Complete variable domain (other parts from reference TRBV28 and TRBJ1-1): DVKVTQSSRYLVKRTGEKVFLECVQDMDHENMFWYRQDPGLGLRLIYFSYDVKMKEKGDIPEGYSVSREKKERFSLILESASTNQTSMYLCASSLLGTSVAFFGQGTRLTVV.

The V call is TRBV19, the J call TRBJ1-4; D perhaps matches TRBD1 (5 bases). The length of the CDR3 is 13 residues. Trimming cost V 4 bases and J 8 bases, with 11 bases left between them. CDR1 and CDR2 from the germline V gene are LNHDA and SQIVND (reference sequence). CDR3 nucleotides: TGTGCCAGTAGTACTCAGGGAGGAGAAAAACTGTTTTTT. Its translation is CASSTQGGEKLFF. Together with reference TRBV19 and TRBJ1-4, the CDR3 gives the full variable domain: DGGITQSPKYLFRKEGQNVTLSCEQNLNHDAMYWYRQDPGQGLRLIYYSQIVNDFQKGDIAEGYSVSREKKESFPLTVTSAQKNPTAFYLCASSTQGGEKLFFGSGTQLSVL.

This clone showed up just once. The V gene is TRBV18, the J gene TRBJ2-1, with D tentatively TRBD2 (5 bases). V lost 2 bases to trimming and J lost 8 bases, with 16 bases between them. This CDR3 region has 15 residues. Germline V CDR1 and CDR2: KGHSH, LQKENI. The CDR3 coding sequence is TGTGCCAGCTCACCATCTGTAAGAGGGTTCGATGAGCAGTTCTTC. This gives the protein CASSPSVRGFDEQFF.

The rearrangement joins TRBV5-1 to TRBJ2-7; the match to TRBD2 covers 8 bases. CDR1 SGHRS and CDR2 YFSETQ come from the germline V gene. The ends lost 0 bases at V and 5 bases at J; junction bases unmatched: 22. CDR3 size: 20 residues. The CDR3 loop reads CASSLAGSSGSIVVRDEQYF. The CDR3 DNA follows: TGCGCCAGCAGCTTGGCCGGTTCGAGCGGGAGTATCGTTGTCAGGGACGAGCAGTACTTC.

This chain joins TRBV7-8 and TRBJ1-3; D unresolved. The V gene's germline CDR1 is SGHVS and CDR2 FQNEAQ. Between the trimmed V and J ends, which lost 5 bases and 0 bases, there was a span of 17 bases. The CDR3 extends over 17 amino acids. The CDR3 nucleotides are TGTGCCAGCAGCCGGAACCCGAAAGGGAGCTCTGGAAACACCATATATTTT. Its translation is CASSRNPKGSSGNTIYF.

As to this clone: This likely came from a read error, as a far larger clone is one base away. This chain connects TRBV10-3 to TRBJ2-7, with 7 bases matching TRBD2. Germline lookup yields CDR1 ENHRY and CDR2 SYGVKD. The CDR3 extends over 16 amino acids. CDR3 amino acids: CATSESSYGGSSEQYF. DNA of the CDR3: TGTGCCACCAGTGAGTCGAGTTATGGCGGGAGTTCCGAGCAGTACTTC.

This clone has only a few counts. The gene calls are TRBV28 and TRBJ1-1, with a weak D call TRBD1 (6 bases). Trimming stripped 6 bases from V and 4 bases from J, with 9 bases between. Germline CDR1 and CDR2: MDHEN and SYDVKM. CDR3 size: 12 residues. CDR3 amino acids: CASSEQGTEAFF. CDR3 bases: TGTGCCAGCAGCGAACAGGGCACTGAAGCTTTCTTT.

The rearrangement joins TRBV5-6 to TRBJ2-4; 10 bases line up with TRBD1. CDR1 and CDR2 (germline): SGHDT, YYEEEE. The CDR3 has 16 amino acids. The ends lost 4 bases at V and 6 bases at J; junction bases unmatched: 10. The CDR3 loop reads CASSRDRGRTSNIQYF. The CDR3 DNA is TGTGCCAGCAGCCGGGACAGGGGACGAACTTCAAACATTCAGTACTTC.

V and J are TRBV27 and TRBJ2-7; D may be TRBD1 (6 bases). With 8 bases removed from V and 4 bases from J, the gap between germline ends came to 15 bases. CDR1 is MNHEY, CDR2 SMNVEV, per germline (reference sequence). This CDR3 comprises 13 residues. CDR3 sequence: CASQDRSFYEQYF. The CDR3 DNA reads TGTGCCAGCCAGGACAGATCCTTTTACGAGCAGTACTTC.

This clone was counted between two and nine times. The chain carries TRBV25-1 and TRBJ1-1, with D possibly matching TRBD1 (6 bases). The CDR3 has 12 residues. From germline, CDR1 is MGHDK and CDR2 SYGVNS. V lost 1 base to trimming and J lost 12 bases, with 12 bases between them. CDR3 sequence reads: CASSESQGRTFF. CDR3 nucleotides: TGTGCCAGCAGTGAATCCCAGGGGAGAACTTTCTTT.